Here is one TCR beta chain with its context. Its antigen is not known. It was with 60 Vbeta and 13 Jbeta primers that the PCR ran. Data came from immunoSEQ multiplex PCR; TCRdb stores just in-frame clones and leaves some out. This table holds under 200,000 clones, about 76% found once. Trimming removed 1 base from V and 6 bases from J; junction bases left unmatched: 6. The CDR3 runs to 15 residues. The V gene's germline CDR1 is SEHNR and CDR2 FQNEAQ (reference sequence). This sample was taken from a study of cytomegalovirus exposure and HLA in healthy donors. Findings of the study overall: Certain indistinguishable V segments, among them TRBV6-2 and TRBV6-3, were excluded. With high specificity and sensitivity, the classifier reportedly diagnosed cytomegalovirus status. Per a prior analysis, the majority of TCR beta V segments were productive roughly 87% or roughly 30% of the time.

The sample consisted of PBMCs. The chain carries TRBV7-9 and TRBJ1-5, with TRBD1 matching 7 bases. The sequence was collected from a male donor in good health and CMV-seropositive. The CDR3 loop reads CASSLDVGGSQPQHF. Written as DNA, the CDR3 is TGTGCCAGCAGCTTAGATGTAGGGGGCTCTCAGCCCCAGCATTTT.